This T cell receptor (beta chain) was obtained from a study of T cell responses to AZD1222 COVID-19 vaccine. Worth noting for this clone: The antigen is undetermined.

Data came from immunoSEQ multiplex PCR; TCRdb stores just in-frame clones and leaves some out. The top ten hold 2.9% of the sample, which has 100,000 to 120,000 clones, about 95% seen once. Recipients boosted at about 4 weeks or about 12 weeks are pooled. V gave up 5 bases and J gave up 1 base, with 11 bases separating them. The CDR3 covers 14 residues. Germline CDR1 MNHEY, CDR2 SVGAGI. Study conclusions and caveats: The donors showed a predominance of white British ancestry and of females, with possible underestimation of clonal diversity.

The sample in question was peripheral blood, obtained 28 days after the second AZD1222 dose. V is TRBV6-5 and J is TRBJ1-1; D is unresolved. The sequence derives from an adult who received the AZD1222 COVID-19 vaccine. The DNA of the CDR3 is TGTGCCAGCAGTCAGCCCGGATGGAACACTGAAGCTTTCTTT. Encoded protein: CASSQPGWNTEAFF.